Following are 24 T cell receptor beta chains from one sample sequenced in a study of CD8 T cells in Susac syndrome. Random hexamers served to reverse transcribe roughly 0.45 to 1 ug RNA. Via MiXCR, TCRdb re-called the immunoSEQ multiplex PCR reads, giving one row per CDR3 protein. The sample contains a few hundred thousand distinct CDR3 sequences, roughly 92% of which appear only once. Sequencing input: CD8+ T cells from PBMCs. These TCRs come from a human donor with multiple sclerosis.

The rearrangement links TRBV7-3 to TRBJ2-5, with 9 bases aligning to TRBD2. The germline CDR1 and CDR2 sequences are SGHTA and FQGTGA. Germline trimming cut 4 bases from V and 5 bases from J; bases unmatched to any gene: 11. The CDR3 consists of 16 residues. CDR3 DNA: TGTGCCAGCAGCTCGGAAGGCGGGGGGGCGCCTGAGACCCAGTACTTC. It yields the protein CASSSEGGGAPETQYF.

V usage is TRBV6-4 and J usage is TRBJ2-3; 7 nucleotides agree with TRBD2. This CDR3 region has 14 residues. The germline V gene has CDR1 MRHNA and CDR2 SNTAGT. Unmatched junction bases numbered 8, after V lost 6 bases and J lost 5 bases. CDR3 DNA: TGTGCCAGCAGCGGGACGGGAGGAGGAGATACGCAGTATTTT. Protein: CASSGTGGGDTQYF.

The chain carries TRBV27 and TRBJ2-7; D perhaps matches TRBD1 (5 bases). V lost 3 bases, J lost 3 bases, and 9 bases lay in between. CDR1 MNHEY and CDR2 SMNVEV come from the germline V gene (reference sequence). The CDR3 runs 13 residues. CDR3 nucleotides: TGTGCCAGCAGTTTGGGGCTAGGCTACGAGCAGTACTTC. Its protein is CASSLGLGYEQYF.

CDR3 protein: CASSEDRGYNEQFF. The CDR3 DNA is TGTGCCAGCAGCGAGGACAGAGGATACAATGAGCAGTTCTTC. The chain joins TRBV9 to TRBJ2-1; D might be TRBD1 (6 bases). The CDR3 spans 14 residues. The V gene's germline CDR1 is SGDLS and CDR2 YYNGEE. V was pared by 3 bases and J by 4 bases, with 11 bases between.

The chain recombines TRBV6-4 with TRBJ1-5, with unresolved D. The V gene lost 2 bases and the J gene lost 2 bases, with 1 base spanning the gap. This CDR3 region has 12 residues. Per the germline V gene, CDR1 is MRHNA and CDR2 is SNTAGT. In DNA, the CDR3 is TGTGCCAGCAGTGACGGCAATCAGCCCCAGCATTTT. This translates into CASSDGNQPQHF.

The chain is built from TRBV7-2 and TRBJ2-7; 10 bases align to TRBD2. Germline values: CDR1 SGHTA, CDR2 FQGNSA. Trimming took 5 bases from V and 11 from J; bases not matched to a gene: 15. The CDR3 runs to 15 residues. The chain's CDR3 is CASSHTSGKAGGEYF. CDR3 nucleotide sequence: TGTGCCAGCAGCCATACTAGCGGGAAAGCGGGTGGGGAGTACTTC.

The rearrangement uses TRBV3-1 and TRBJ2-6, with TRBD2 matching 7 bases. CDR3 length: 17 amino acids. The germline CDR1 and CDR2 sequences are LGHDT and YNNKEL (reference sequence). Trimming cost V 1 base and J 0 bases; bases outside gene matches: 3. The DNA for the CDR3 is TGTGCCAGCAGCCAAGGGGAGGGCCTCTCTGGGGCCAACGTCCTGACTTTC. Protein sequence: CASSQGEGLSGANVLTF. Full variable domain (remainder filled in from reference TRBV3-1 and TRBJ2-6): DTAVSQTPKYLVTQMGNDKSIKCEQNLGHDTMYWYKQDSKKFLKIMFSYNNKELIINETVPNRFSPKSPDKAHLNLHINSLELGDSAVYFCASSQGEGLSGANVLTFGAGSRLTVL.

A single count supports this clonotype. The J gene is TRBJ2-1, the V gene TRBV7-3; the match to TRBD2 covers 9 bases. Germline loops: CDR1 SGHTA, CDR2 FQGTGA. V shed 1 base and J 4 bases; nucleotides not matched to a gene: 8. The CDR3 length is 17 residues. The CDR3 DNA reads TGTGCCAGCAGCTTAATTTGGCGGGAGGGAAAGTACAATGAGCAGTTCTTC. Its protein product is CASSLIWREGKYNEQFF.

The chain recombines TRBV7-9 with TRBJ1-2; D is perhaps TRBD1 (6 bases). This CDR3 has 14 residues. Trimming pared 5 bases from V and 4 bases from J, leaving 14 bases between. CDR1 is SEHNR and CDR2 is FQNEAQ in the germline V gene (reference sequence). CDR3 residues: CASSPAGDPYGYTF. The CDR3 region has the DNA TGTGCCAGCAGCCCCGCAGGGGATCCCTATGGCTACACCTTC.

The gene calls are TRBV7-9 and TRBJ2-1; the D is unclear. The length of the CDR3 is 15 residues. Trimming left V 0 bases short and J 7 bases short, with 13 bases between. Germline values: CDR1 SEHNR, CDR2 FQNEAQ (reference sequence). The CDR3 DNA sequence: TGTGCCAGCAGCTTAGCGTACCAAGCTACTAATGAGCAGTTCTTC. Amino acids: CASSLAYQATNEQFF.

The V and J genes are TRBV7-9 and TRBJ2-1; TRBD2 agrees at 8 bases. CDR3 size: 15 residues. CDR1 is SEHNR and CDR2 is FQNEAQ in the germline V gene (reference sequence). Unmatched junction bases numbered 8, after V lost 4 bases and J lost 6 bases. In DNA, the CDR3 is TGTGCCAGCAGCTCGACGGGAGGGCGGGGCAATGAGCAGTTCTTC. It is translated as CASSSTGGRGNEQFF.

This chain joins TRBV9 and TRBJ1-6; D remains unclear. The CDR3 is 13 residues long. CDR1 is SGDLS and CDR2 is YYNGEE in the germline V gene. The germline V and J ends were trimmed by 0 bases and 6 bases, with 4 bases remaining between them. CDR3 amino acids: CASSVESNSPLHF. As DNA, the CDR3 is TGTGCCAGCAGCGTAGAAAGTAATTCACCCCTCCACTTT.

The chain carries TRBV6-5 and TRBJ1-4, with a weak D call TRBD1 (5 bases). CDR1 and CDR2 (germline): MNHEY, SVGAGI. Trimming stripped 0 bases from V and 0 bases from J, with 11 bases between. CDR3 length equals 17 residues. This chain's CDR3 is CASSYSPRDPTNEKLFF. As DNA, the CDR3 is TGTGCCAGCAGTTACTCGCCCAGGGACCCAACTAATGAAAAACTGTTTTTT.

The rearrangement joins TRBV23-1 to TRBJ1-2; 10 positions match TRBD1. TRBV23-1 is filed as an ORF, its function uncertain. V lost 2 bases and J lost 6; bases outside the gene matches: 21. The CDR3 loop spans 20 amino acids. The CDR3 DNA follows: TGCGCCAGCAGTCAAACCCCACCCGAGTACTATCCCGGGACAGGGGATGGCTACACCTTC. This translates into CASSQTPPEYYPGTGDGYTF.

The chain uses TRBV19 and TRBJ1-5; D remains ambiguous. V lost 5 bases to trimming and J lost 6 bases, with 14 bases between them. The CDR3 runs to 14 residues. Germline V gene data show CDR1 as LNHDA and CDR2 as SQIVND (reference sequence). The DNA of the CDR3 is TGTGCCAGTAGTGAGCTCCTTGGGGTTCAGCCCCAGCATTTT. Amino acid sequence: CASSELLGVQPQHF.

This clonotype showed up just a few times. The chain is built from TRBV18 and TRBJ1-4; D is ambiguous. Trimming took off 3 bases at V and 0 bases at J, with 8 bases between the two ends. The CDR3 is made up of 15 amino acids. Germline V CDR1 and CDR2: KGHSH, LQKENI. CDR3 residues: CASSPGDATNEKLFF. The DNA of the CDR3 is TGTGCCAGCTCACCGGGTGATGCAACTAATGAAAAACTGTTTTTT.

The chain links TRBV9 to TRBJ2-5; 7 nucleotides align to TRBD2. Germline V gives CDR1 SGDLS, CDR2 YYNGEE. This CDR3 contains 15 residues. Unmatched junction bases numbered 7, after V lost 3 bases and J lost 2 bases. The CDR3 reads CASSAGTSDQETQYF. CDR3 sequence (DNA): TGTGCCAGCAGCGCGGGAACTAGCGATCAAGAGACCCAGTACTTC.

This chain's CDR3 is CASRRDGETQYF. The CDR3 nucleotides are TGTGCCAGCAGAAGGGACGGGGAGACCCAGTACTTC. The rearrangement joins TRBV12-3 or TRBV12-4 to TRBJ2-5; D is possibly TRBD1 or TRBD2 (5 bases each). The CDR3 loop spans 12 amino acids. V dropped 6 bases and J dropped 5 bases, with 10 bases sitting between them.

This clonotype was counted once. V gene TRBV6-5 combines with J gene TRBJ2-2; TRBD1 might be the D (6 bases). The CDR3 sequence is 19 residues long. V lost 4 bases and J lost 0, with 21 bases in between. Per the germline V gene, CDR1 is MNHEY and CDR2 is SVGAGI. In DNA form, the CDR3 reads TGTGCCAGCAGTTCCCGGACAGCACCGGGACCAGCGAACACCGGGGAGCTGTTTTTT. This translates into CASSSRTAPGPANTGELFF.

V gene TRBV10-1 combines with J gene TRBJ2-7; D is possibly TRBD1 (5 bases). The CDR3 extends over 14 amino acids. CDR1 is WNHNN and CDR2 is SYGVQD in the germline V gene (reference sequence). Trimming left V 0 bases short and J 0 bases short, with 6 bases between. The CDR3 region has the DNA TGCGCCAGCAGTGAGTCTACAGGCTCCTACGAGCAGTACTTC. Translation gives CASSESTGSYEQYF.

The chain has TRBV12-3 or TRBV12-4 and TRBJ2-6; perhaps TRBD1 as D (5 bases). The CDR3 extends over 19 amino acids. V gave up 4 bases and J gave up 1 base, with 20 bases separating them. CDR3 amino acids: CASSSWQGSLRSGANVLTF. As DNA, the CDR3 is TGTGCCAGCAGTTCCTGGCAGGGCAGCTTACGGTCTGGGGCCAACGTCCTGACTTTC.

The rearrangement links TRBV5-6 to TRBJ2-1, with 8 bases identical to TRBD2. CDR3 length: 14 residues. Germline-derived CDR1 and CDR2 are SGHDT and YYEEEE. The ends lost 2 bases at V and 7 bases at J; junction bases unmatched: 5. The DNA for the CDR3 is TGTGCCAGCAGCTTTCCGGGACTAGTGAATGAGCAGTTCTTC. It encodes CASSFPGLVNEQFF.

V and J are TRBV7-6 and TRBJ1-1, with D possibly TRBD1 on 5 matching bases. There are 14 residues in the CDR3. Germline CDR1 reads SGHVS; CDR2 reads FNYEAQ. V lost 1 base and J 4 bases, leaving 10 bases between the germline ends. CDR3 region: CASSLEAGPTEAFF. The CDR3 region has the DNA TGTGCCAGCAGCTTAGAGGCGGGGCCCACTGAAGCTTTCTTT.

This chain joins TRBV6-2 or TRBV6-3 and TRBJ2-1; D remains unclear. Trimming took 4 bases from V and 7 from J, leaving 11 bases between them. This CDR3 contains 13 residues. CDR1 and CDR2 (germline): MNHEY, SVGEGT. The CDR3 region is CASSSSARNEQFF. CDR3 sequence (DNA): TGTGCCAGCAGTTCCTCGGCACGGAATGAGCAGTTCTTC.